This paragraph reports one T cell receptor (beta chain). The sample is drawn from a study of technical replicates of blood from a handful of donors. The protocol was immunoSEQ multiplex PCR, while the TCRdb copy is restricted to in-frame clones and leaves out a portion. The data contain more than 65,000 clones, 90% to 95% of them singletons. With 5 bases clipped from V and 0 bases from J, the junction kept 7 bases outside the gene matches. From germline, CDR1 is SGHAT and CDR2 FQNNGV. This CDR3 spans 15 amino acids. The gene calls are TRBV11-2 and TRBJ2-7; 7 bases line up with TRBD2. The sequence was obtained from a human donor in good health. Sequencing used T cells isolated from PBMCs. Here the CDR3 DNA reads TGTGCCAGCAGCCCCGGACTAGACCTCTCCTACGAGCAGTACTTC. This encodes CASSPGLDLSYEQYF.